The 5 T cell receptor beta chains listed next were all sequenced from one sample in a study of TIL therapy for anti-PD-1-resistant metastatic lung cancer. The immunoSEQ assay was v3. Some clones are missing from TCRdb's copy, which holds only in-frame ones; the method was immunoSEQ multiplex PCR. The sample holds about 52,000 clones, 70% to 85% seen once. The time point is: pre-treatment sample, taken before nivolumab and TIL therapy. The sample here was blood, taken at baseline. Every receptor here comes from a woman aged 25-80 years with non-small cell lung cancer.

The rearrangement joins TRBV4-3 to TRBJ2-5; the match to TRBD1 covers 9 bases. V lost 3 bases, J lost 7 bases, and 9 bases stayed unmatched. This CDR3 has 15 amino acids. Germline V gene data show CDR1 as LGHNA and CDR2 as YSLEER. CDR3 DNA sequence: TGCGCCAGCAGCCAGGACAGGGACAGGGAAGCGACCCAGTACTTC. The encoded protein is CASSQDRDREATQYF.

The chain has TRBV5-6 and TRBJ1-2; a weak D match, TRBD1 (5 bases). Trimming removed 3 bases at V and 4 bases at J, with 7 bases between. Germline V gives CDR1 SGHDT, CDR2 YYEEEE. The CDR3 is made up of 12 amino acids. The CDR3 loop is CASSSGGYGYTF. The CDR3 bases are TGTGCCAGCAGCTCCGGGGGCTATGGCTACACCTTC.

This clone was counted a few times. The rearrangement links TRBV2 to TRBJ2-7; the match to TRBD1 covers 10 bases. V lost 4 bases to trimming and J lost 6 bases; unmatched junction nucleotides: 0. The germline CDR1 and CDR2 sequences are SNHLY and FYNNEI. CDR3 size: 12 residues. This chain's CDR3 is CASSGTGGEQYF. CDR3 DNA sequence: TGTGCCAGCAGTGGGACAGGGGGCGAGCAGTACTTC.

This clone was detected only a few times. DNA for the CDR3: TGTGCCAGCAGTGAAGCCCTCGAAGAAAAACTGTTTTTT. This codes for CASSEALEEKLFF. This chain connects TRBV6-1 to TRBJ1-4; no reliable D call. The CDR3 covers 13 residues. Germline V gene data show CDR1 as MNHNS and CDR2 as SASEGT. The germline V and J ends were trimmed by 0 bases and 8 bases, with 7 bases remaining between them.

V gene TRBV5-1 combines with J gene TRBJ2-1, with TRBD1 matching 7 bases. Germline V gene sequence: CDR1 SGHRS, CDR2 YFSETQ. Trimming cost V 1 base and J 4 bases; bases outside gene matches: 2. The CDR3 is 14 amino acids. CDR3: CASSLNRGYNEQFF. DNA of the CDR3: TGCGCCAGCAGCTTGAACAGGGGATACAATGAGCAGTTCTTC.